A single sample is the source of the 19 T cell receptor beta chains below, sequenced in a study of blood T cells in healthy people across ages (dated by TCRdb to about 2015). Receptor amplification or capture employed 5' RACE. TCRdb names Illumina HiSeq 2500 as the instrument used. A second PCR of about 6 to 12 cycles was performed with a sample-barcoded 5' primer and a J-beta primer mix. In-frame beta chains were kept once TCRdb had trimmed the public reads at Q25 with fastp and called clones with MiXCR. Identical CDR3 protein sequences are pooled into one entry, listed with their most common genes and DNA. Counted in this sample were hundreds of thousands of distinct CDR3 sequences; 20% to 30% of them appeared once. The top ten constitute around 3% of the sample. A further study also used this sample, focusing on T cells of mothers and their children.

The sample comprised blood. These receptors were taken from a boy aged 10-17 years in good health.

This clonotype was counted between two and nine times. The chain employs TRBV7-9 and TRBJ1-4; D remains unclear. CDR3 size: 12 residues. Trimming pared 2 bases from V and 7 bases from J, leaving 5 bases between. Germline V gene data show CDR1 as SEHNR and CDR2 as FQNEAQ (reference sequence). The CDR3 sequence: CASSLHGEKLFF. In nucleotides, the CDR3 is TGTGCCAGCAGCTTACACGGTGAAAAACTGTTTTTT.

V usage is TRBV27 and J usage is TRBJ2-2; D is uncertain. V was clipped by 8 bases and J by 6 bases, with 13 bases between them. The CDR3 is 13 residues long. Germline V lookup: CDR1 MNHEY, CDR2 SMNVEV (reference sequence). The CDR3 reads CASGPSGAGELFF. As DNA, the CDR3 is TGTGCCAGCGGACCCAGTGGGGCCGGGGAGCTGTTTTTT.

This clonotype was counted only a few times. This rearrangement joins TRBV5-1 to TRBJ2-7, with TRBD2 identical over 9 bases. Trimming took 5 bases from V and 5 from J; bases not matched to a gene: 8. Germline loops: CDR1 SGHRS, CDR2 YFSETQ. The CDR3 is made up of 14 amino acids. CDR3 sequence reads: CASRGSGGRHEQYF. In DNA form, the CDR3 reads TGCGCCAGCAGAGGGAGCGGGGGGAGGCACGAGCAGTACTTC.

Written as DNA, the CDR3 is TGTGCCAGCAGCGTTTACGGAGGCACAGATACGCAGTATTTT. It translates to CASSVYGGTDTQYF. The V gene is TRBV9, the J gene TRBJ2-3; D is uncertain. Deletions cut 2 bases from V and 1 base from J, with 8 bases between. This CDR3 is built from 14 residues. Germline V gene data show CDR1 as SGDLS and CDR2 as YYNGEE.

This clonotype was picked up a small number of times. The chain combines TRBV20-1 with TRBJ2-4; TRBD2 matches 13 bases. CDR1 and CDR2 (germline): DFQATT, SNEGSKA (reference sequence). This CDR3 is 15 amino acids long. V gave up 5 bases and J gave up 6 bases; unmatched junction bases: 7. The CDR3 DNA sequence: TGCAGTGCTTTAACTAGCGGGGGGGTTCGAAACATTCAGTACTTC. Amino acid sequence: CSALTSGGVRNIQYF.

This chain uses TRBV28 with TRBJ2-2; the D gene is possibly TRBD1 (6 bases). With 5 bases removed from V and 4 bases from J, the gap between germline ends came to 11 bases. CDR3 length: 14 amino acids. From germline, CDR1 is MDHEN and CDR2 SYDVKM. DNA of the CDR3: TGTGCCAGCAGTCAACCAGGGGCCACCGGGGAGCTGTTTTTT. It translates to CASSQPGATGELFF.

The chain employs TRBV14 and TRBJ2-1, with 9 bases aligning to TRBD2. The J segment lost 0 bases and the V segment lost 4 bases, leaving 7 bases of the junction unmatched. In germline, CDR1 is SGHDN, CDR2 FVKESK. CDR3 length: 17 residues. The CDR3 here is CASSRLAGTTSYNEQFF. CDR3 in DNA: TGTGCCAGCAGCCGCCTAGCGGGGACAACCTCCTACAATGAGCAGTTCTTC.

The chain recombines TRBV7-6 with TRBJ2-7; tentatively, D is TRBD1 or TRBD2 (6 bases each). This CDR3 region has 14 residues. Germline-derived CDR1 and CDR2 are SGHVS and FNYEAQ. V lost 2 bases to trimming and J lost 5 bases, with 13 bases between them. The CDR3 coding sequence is TGTGCCAGCAGCTTACTAGACGGGGGCCACGAGCAGTACTTC. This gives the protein CASSLLDGGHEQYF.

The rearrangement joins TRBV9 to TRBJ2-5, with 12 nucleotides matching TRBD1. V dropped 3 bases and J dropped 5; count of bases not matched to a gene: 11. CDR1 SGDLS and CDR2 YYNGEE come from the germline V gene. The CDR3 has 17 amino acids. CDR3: CASSGAPGQGAGETQYF. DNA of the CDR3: TGTGCCAGCAGCGGCGCTCCGGGACAGGGGGCAGGTGAGACCCAGTACTTC. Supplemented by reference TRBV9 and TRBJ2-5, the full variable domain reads DSGVTQTPKHLITATGQRVTLRCSPRSGDLSVYWYQQSLDQGLQFLIQYYNGEERAKGNILERFSAQQFPDLHSELNLSSLELGDSALYFCASSGAPGQGAGETQYFGPGTRLLVL.

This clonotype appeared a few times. In DNA, the CDR3 is TGCAGCGTTTCTCAACCCCGGGGCGATAAAAGTGCGGGGCAGTTCAACTATGGCTACACCTTC. Translating gives CSVSQPRGDKSAGQFNYGYTF. The chain has TRBV29-1 and TRBJ1-2, with D possibly TRBD1 on 5 matching bases. The V and J ends lost 5 bases and 2 bases respectively, with 36 bases between them. The germline V gene has CDR1 SQVTM and CDR2 ANQGSEA. This CDR3 is built from 21 residues.

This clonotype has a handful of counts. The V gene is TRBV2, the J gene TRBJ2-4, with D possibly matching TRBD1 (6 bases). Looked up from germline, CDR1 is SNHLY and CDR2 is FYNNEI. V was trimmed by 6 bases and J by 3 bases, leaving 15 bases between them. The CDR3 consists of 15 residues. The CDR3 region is CASRDTGIGKNIQYF. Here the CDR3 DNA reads TGTGCCAGCAGGGACACAGGGATCGGCAAAAACATTCAGTACTTC. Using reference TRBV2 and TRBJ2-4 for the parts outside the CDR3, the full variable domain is EPEVTQTPSHQVTQMGQEVILRCVPISNHLYFYWYRQILGQKVEFLVSFYNNEISEKSEIFDDQFSVERPDGSNFTLKIRSTKLEDSAMYFCASRDTGIGKNIQYFGAGTRLSVL.

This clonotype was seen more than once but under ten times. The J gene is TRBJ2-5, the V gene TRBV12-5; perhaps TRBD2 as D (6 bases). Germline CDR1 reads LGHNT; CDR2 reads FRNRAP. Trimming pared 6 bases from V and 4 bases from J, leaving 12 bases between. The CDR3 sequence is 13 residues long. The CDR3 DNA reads TGTGCTAGTGGAACCTCGGGGGTAGAGACCCAGTACTTC. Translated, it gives CASGTSGVETQYF.

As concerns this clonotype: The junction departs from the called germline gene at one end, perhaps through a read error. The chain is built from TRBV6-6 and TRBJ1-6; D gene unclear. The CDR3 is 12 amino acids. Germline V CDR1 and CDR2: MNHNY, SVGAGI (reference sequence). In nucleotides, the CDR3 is TGTGCCAGCGGTGCCTACAATTCACCCCTCCACTTT. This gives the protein CASGAYNSPLHF.

CDR3 in amino acids: CASSTTSGGTNEQFF. For the CDR3, the DNA is TGTGCCAGCAGTACTACTAGCGGGGGGACCAATGAGCAGTTCTTC. V and J are TRBV12-3 or TRBV12-4 and TRBJ2-1; 12 nucleotides match TRBD2. V lost 5 bases, J lost 6 bases, and 5 bases stayed unmatched. This CDR3 is 15 amino acids long.

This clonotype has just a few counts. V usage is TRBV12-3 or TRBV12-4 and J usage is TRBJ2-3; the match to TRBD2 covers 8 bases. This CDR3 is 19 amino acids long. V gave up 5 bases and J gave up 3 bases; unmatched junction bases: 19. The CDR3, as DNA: TGTGCCAGCAGTCTACGAGTGCGGCGGTGCACGGGGGGGACAGATACGCAGTATTTT. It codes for CASSLRVRRCTGGTDTQYF.

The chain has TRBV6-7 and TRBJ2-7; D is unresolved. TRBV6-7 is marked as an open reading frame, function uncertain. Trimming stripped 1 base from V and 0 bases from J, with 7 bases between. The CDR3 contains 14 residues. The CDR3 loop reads CASSYYVSSYEQYF. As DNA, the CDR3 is TGTGCCAGCAGTTACTACGTTAGCTCCTACGAGCAGTACTTC.

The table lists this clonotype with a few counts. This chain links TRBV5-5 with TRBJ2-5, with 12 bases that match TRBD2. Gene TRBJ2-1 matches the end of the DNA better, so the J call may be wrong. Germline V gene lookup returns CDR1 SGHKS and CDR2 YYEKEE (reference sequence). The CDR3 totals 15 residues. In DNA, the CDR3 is TGTGCCAGCAGTTGGACTAGCGGGGTCGGGAATGAGCAGTTCTTC. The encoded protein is CASSWTSGVGNEQFF.

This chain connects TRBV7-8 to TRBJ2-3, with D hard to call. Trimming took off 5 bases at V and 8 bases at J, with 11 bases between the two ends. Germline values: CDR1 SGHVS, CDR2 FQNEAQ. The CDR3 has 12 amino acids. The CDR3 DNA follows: TGTGCCAGCAGCGCCCCTCCGGGTACGCAGTATTTT. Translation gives CASSAPPGTQYF.

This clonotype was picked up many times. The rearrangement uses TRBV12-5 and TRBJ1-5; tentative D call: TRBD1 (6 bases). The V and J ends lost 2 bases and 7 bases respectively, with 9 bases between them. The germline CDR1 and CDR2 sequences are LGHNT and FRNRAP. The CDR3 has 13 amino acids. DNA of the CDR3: TGTGCTAGTGGTTTGTGGGGGGCGCAGCCCCAGCATTTT. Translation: CASGLWGAQPQHF. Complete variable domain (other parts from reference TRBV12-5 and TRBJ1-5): DARVTQTPRHKVTEMGQEVTMRCQPILGHNTVFWYRQTMMQGLELLAYFRNRAPLDDSGMPKDRFSAEMPDATLATLKIQPSEPRDSAVYFCASGLWGAQPQHFGDGTRLSIL.